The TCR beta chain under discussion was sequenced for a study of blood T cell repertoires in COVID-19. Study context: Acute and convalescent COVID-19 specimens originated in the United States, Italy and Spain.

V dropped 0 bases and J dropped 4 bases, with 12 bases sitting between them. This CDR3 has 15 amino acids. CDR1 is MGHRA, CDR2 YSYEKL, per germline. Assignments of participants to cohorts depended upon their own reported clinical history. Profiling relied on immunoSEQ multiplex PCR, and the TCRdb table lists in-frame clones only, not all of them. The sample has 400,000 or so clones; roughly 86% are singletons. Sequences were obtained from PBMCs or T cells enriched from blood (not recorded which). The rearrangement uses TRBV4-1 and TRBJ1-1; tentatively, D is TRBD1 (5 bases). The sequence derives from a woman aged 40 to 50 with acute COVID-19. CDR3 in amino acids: CASSQDIGGGTEAFF. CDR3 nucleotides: TGCGCCAGCAGCCAAGATATTGGGGGGGGCACTGAAGCTTTCTTT.